Listed below are T cell receptor beta chains from one sample, sequenced in a study of T cell responses to AZD1222 COVID-19 vaccine. The method was immunoSEQ multiplex PCR; TCRdb's version includes in-frame clones alone and lacks a portion of them. The sample holds 130,000 to 150,000 clones, approximately 90% seen once. The sample was peripheral blood, taken on day 0 of AZD1222 vaccination. These receptors were obtained from an adult in good health. CDR3s include the opening cysteine and the closing phenylalanine or tryptophan. A D gene is named only where the DNA matches it firmly. Size tells how often a clone was seen (once, few, many) or the class of an expanded clone, and some rows leave it out.

D | J | size | V | DNA | CDR3
NA | TRBJ2-1 | NA | TRBV5-1 | TGCGCCAGCAGCCGGGTAGCTGGCTCGGGGGATGAGCAGTTCTTC | CASSRVAGSGDEQFF
TRBD1 | TRBJ1-4 | once | TRBV19 | TGTGCCAGCCTTCTGACAGGGGCCGTCTCTAATGAAAAACTGTTTTTT | CASLLTGAVSNEKLFF
NA | TRBJ2-5 | NA | TRBV9 | TGTGCCAGCAGCGGAGCGGCCAAAGAGACCCAGTACTTC | CASSGAAKETQYF
NA | TRBJ2-7 | NA | TRBV30 | TGTGCCTGGAGTGTTGGCCCAGACTACGAGCAGTACTTC | CAWSVGPDYEQYF
TRBD2 | TRBJ2-3 | NA | TRBV4-3 | TGCGCCAGCAGCCAAGATCACGGGAGGGCGCCCACAGATACGCAGTATTTT | CASSQDHGRAPTDTQYF
NA | TRBJ1-1 | NA | TRBV28 | TGTGCCAGCAGTTTGGTCCAGCGGAACACTGAAGCTTTCTTT | CASSLVQRNTEAFF
NA | TRBJ1-5 | NA | TRBV6-2/TRBV6-3 | TGTGCCAGCAGTTACTCTGGGAATAGCAATCAGCCCCAGCATTTT | CASSYSGNSNQPQHF
TRBD2 | TRBJ2-7 | once | TRBV7-7 | TGTGCCAGCAGCCCACGCCTCACTAGCGGGAGGCCCAACGAGCAGTACTTC | CASSPRLTSGRPNEQYF
TRBD2 | TRBJ2-1 | few | TRBV15 | TGTGCCACCAGCAGAGATATGCTAGCGGGAGAGAATGAGCAGTTCTTC | CATSRDMLAGENEQFF
TRBD1 | TRBJ1-1 | NA | TRBV19 | TGTGCCAGTAGTATTTTCACAGGGGGCAACACTGAAGCTTTCTTT | CASSIFTGGNTEAFF
NA | TRBJ2-7 | NA | TRBV9 | TGTGCCAGCAGCGTAGGCTCTAGTTCACACGAGCAGTACTTC | CASSVGSSSHEQYF
TRBD1 | TRBJ1-4 | once | TRBV18 | TGTGCCAGCTCACCGCGGACAGGGGGAGTTGAAAAACTGTTTTTT | CASSPRTGGVEKLFF
TRBD1 | TRBJ1-4 | NA | TRBV24-1 | TGTGCCACCAGCGACCAAAGACAGGGAGGTGAAAAACTGTTTTTT | CATSDQRQGGEKLFF
NA | TRBJ1-5 | NA | TRBV19 | TGTGCCAGTAGGGAAAAAACCGGAACGAATCAGCCCCAGCATTTT | CASREKTGTNQPQHF
TRBD1 | TRBJ1-3 | NA | TRBV18 | TGTGCCAGCTCCGGAGGGGGCACTGGAAACACCATATATTTT | CASSGGGTGNTIYF
NA | TRBJ1-1 | NA | TRBV5-1 | TGCGCCAGCAGCTTGGCCCCAGAGACTGAAGCTTTCTTT | CASSLAPETEAFF
NA | TRBJ2-2 | once | TRBV7-3 | TGTGCCAGCAGCCCCAGTGCGTTTTCCGGGGAGCTGTTTTTT | CASSPSAFSGELFF
NA | TRBJ2-7 | NA | TRBV19 | TGTGCCAGTAGTATCGGACAGTTTCCCTACGAGCAGTACTTC | CASSIGQFPYEQYF
NA | TRBJ1-1 | NA | TRBV29-1 | TGCAGCGTTGAAGCGAGGAACACTGAAGCTTTCTTT | CSVEARNTEAFF
NA | TRBJ1-1 | once | TRBV6-5 | TGTGCCAGCAGTTACTCGCGCAGAAACACTGAAGCTTTCTTT | CASSYSRRNTEAFF
NA | TRBJ2-7 | NA | TRBV9 | TGTGCCAGCAGCCGGAGCGGCTACTACGAGCAGTACTTC | CASSRSGYYEQYF
TRBD2 | TRBJ2-1 | once | TRBV7-3 | TGTGCCAGCAGCGCTACTAGCGGGAGCTACAATGAGCAGTTCTTC | CASSATSGSYNEQFF
NA | TRBJ2-2 | NA | TRBV7-3 | TGTGCCAGCAGCCGACAGTACACCGGGGAGCTGTTTTTT | CASSRQYTGELFF
NA | TRBJ2-7 | once | TRBV20-1 | TGCAGTCAAGACGGATACTACGAGCAGTACTTC | CSQDGYYEQYF
NA | TRBJ2-7 | NA | TRBV5-1 | TGCGCCAGCAGCCCCGTTCAGGGTATGTACGAGCAGTACTTC | CASSPVQGMYEQYF
NA | TRBJ1-4 | NA | TRBV7-2 | TGTGCCAGCAGCTTAAACGGACGGGGAAAACTGTTTTTT | CASSLNGRGKLFF
NA | TRBJ2-7 | NA | TRBV18 | TGTGCCAGCTCACCGGGACAGGCCTACCGAGCGGGAGTCGGAGGCGAGCAGTACTTC | CASSPGQAYRAGVGGEQYF
NA | TRBJ1-2 | NA | TRBV19 | TGTGCCAGTAGTCCCATGGACCAGCTATTCTATGGCTACACCTTC | CASSPMDQLFYGYTF
NA | TRBJ1-2 | once | TRBV12-3/TRBV12-4 | TGTGCCAGCAGTGAGACAGCTAACTATGGCTACACCTTC | CASSETANYGYTF
TRBD1 | TRBJ1-2 | NA | TRBV27 | TGTGCCAGCAGTTCAATTCTGGGACAGGGGGCGTCTAACTATGGCTACACCTTC | CASSSILGQGASNYGYTF
NA | TRBJ2-1 | NA | TRBV28 | TGTGCCAGCACATCAGCCGCCAATCAGGAAATGAAGCAGTTCTTC | CASTSAANQEMKQFF
TRBD1 | TRBJ1-1 | NA | TRBV4-2 | TGTGCCAGCAGCCACACAGGGGACACTGAAGCTTTCTTT | CASSHTGDTEAFF
NA | TRBJ2-7 | NA | TRBV6-2/TRBV6-3 | TGTGCCAGCAGTTACTCTGAGGGGACGGTATACTACGAGCAGTACTTC | CASSYSEGTVYYEQYF
NA | TRBJ2-2 | once | TRBV6-4 | TGTGCCAGCAGTGACTCGATAGGGGCGGAGCTGTTTTTT | CASSDSIGAELFF
TRBD2 | TRBJ2-7 | NA | TRBV4-3 | TGCGCCAGCAGCCAAGCCCCGATGAAAAGACTTGTGGGAGGGCCGAGGGAGCAGTACTTC | CASSQAPMKRLVGGPREQYF
NA | TRBJ1-1 | NA | TRBV6-6 | TGTGCCAGCAGCAGGGGTGATAAGGCTTTCTTT | CASSRGDKAFF
NA | TRBJ1-4 | NA | TRBV5-8 | TGTGCCAGCAGGATCCCGGGACGGGGTGAAAAACTGTTTTTT | CASRIPGRGEKLFF
NA | TRBJ2-7 | NA | TRBV12-3/TRBV12-4 | TGTGCCAGCAGTTTAGCGGGGTATGAGCAGTACTTC | CASSLAGYEQYF
NA | TRBJ1-1 | NA | TRBV6-5 | TGTGCCAGCAGTTACTTCGGGTCTGAAGCTTTCTTT | CASSYFGSEAFF
NA | TRBJ1-1 | NA | TRBV6-2/TRBV6-3 | TGTGCCAGCAGCAACGGAGCAGGGAACACTGAAGCTTTCTTT | CASSNGAGNTEAFF
NA | TRBJ1-2 | NA | TRBV4-2 | TGTGCCAGCAGCCAAGGAAGGTCAGGGGATAACTATGGCTACACCTTC | CASSQGRSGDNYGYTF
NA | TRBJ2-5 | once | TRBV5-5 | TGTGCCAGCAGCTTGAGCACAGCCCCGGGGCCGAGTCGGGACTTC | CASSLSTAPGPSRDF
NA | TRBJ2-5 | NA | TRBV18 | TGTGCCAGCTCACCTGATTTAGACCCGGGGCAAGAGACCCAGTACTTC | CASSPDLDPGQETQYF
TRBD2 | TRBJ2-1 | NA | TRBV6-1 | TGTGCCAGCAGTGAACTAGCGGGAGGGTACAATGAGCAGTTCTTC | CASSELAGGYNEQFF
NA | TRBJ2-1 | once | TRBV4-3 | TGCGCCAGCAGCCAAGGAGGAACAGGGTTGGATGAGCAGTTCTTC | CASSQGGTGLDEQFF
NA | TRBJ1-2 | NA | TRBV6-5 | TGTGCCAGCAGTTACTCTAGGGAGATTAACTATGGCTACACCTTC | CASSYSREINYGYTF
NA | TRBJ1-2 | NA | TRBV7-2 | TGTGCCAGCAGCCGTAGGGGGGACAACTATGGCTACACCTTC | CASSRRGDNYGYTF
TRBD2 | TRBJ2-5 | NA | TRBV7-2 | TGTGCCAGCAGCCCGGGACTAGCGGGAGGACTGGGCAGGCAAGAGACCCAGTACTTC | CASSPGLAGGLGRQETQYF